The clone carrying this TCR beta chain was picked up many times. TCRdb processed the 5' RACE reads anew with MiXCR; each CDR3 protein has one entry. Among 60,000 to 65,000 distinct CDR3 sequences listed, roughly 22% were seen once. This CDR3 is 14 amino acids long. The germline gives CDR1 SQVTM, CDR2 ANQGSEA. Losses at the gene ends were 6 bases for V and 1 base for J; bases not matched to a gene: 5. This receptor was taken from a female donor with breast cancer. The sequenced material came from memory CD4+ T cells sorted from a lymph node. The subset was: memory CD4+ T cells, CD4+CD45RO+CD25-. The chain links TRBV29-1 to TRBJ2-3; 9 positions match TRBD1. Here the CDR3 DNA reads TGCAGCGTGCCGAGGACAGGGGGCACAGATACGCAGTATTTT. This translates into CSVPRTGGTDTQYF.